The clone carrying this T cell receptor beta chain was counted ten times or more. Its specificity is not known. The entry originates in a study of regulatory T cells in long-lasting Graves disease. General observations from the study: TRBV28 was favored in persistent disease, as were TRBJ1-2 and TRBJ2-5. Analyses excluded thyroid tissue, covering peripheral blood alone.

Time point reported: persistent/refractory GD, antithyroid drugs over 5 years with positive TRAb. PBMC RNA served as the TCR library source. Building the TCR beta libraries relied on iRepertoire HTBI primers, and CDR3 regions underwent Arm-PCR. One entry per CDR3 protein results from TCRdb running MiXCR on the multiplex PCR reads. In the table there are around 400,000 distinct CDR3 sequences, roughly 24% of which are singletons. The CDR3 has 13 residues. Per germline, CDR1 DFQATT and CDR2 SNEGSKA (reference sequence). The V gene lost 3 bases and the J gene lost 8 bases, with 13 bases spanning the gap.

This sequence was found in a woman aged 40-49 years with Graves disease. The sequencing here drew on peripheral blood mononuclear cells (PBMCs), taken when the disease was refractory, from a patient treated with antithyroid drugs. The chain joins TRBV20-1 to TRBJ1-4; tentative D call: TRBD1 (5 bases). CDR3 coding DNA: TGCAGTGCTAGGGAGGGGAAAGGAGAAAAACTGTTTTTT. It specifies CSAREGKGEKLFF.